This T cell receptor beta chain originates from a study of blood T cell repertoires in COVID-19. Overall study: Material from acute and convalescent COVID-19 was sourced from the United States, Italy and Spain. T cells, B-cell-depleted T cells, or PBMCs provided the cDNA or gDNA that served as material.

Original data processing: Quantification of nucleated cells was approximated via reference gene primer amplification. Method: immunoSEQ multiplex PCR; TCRdb's copy keeps in-frame clones and lacks some. Clone size and V and J calls were adopted from that table, with D and trimming inferred from the DNA. The sample records 25,000 to 35,000 clones, roughly 85% being singletons. Germline V CDR1 and CDR2: SGHTA, FQGNSA. The CDR3 covers 13 residues. V shed 5 bases and J shed 9 bases, with 11 bases lying between them. The sequencing input was peripheral blood. This chain uses TRBV7-2 with TRBJ1-6; maybe TRBD1 (5 bases). The sequence was obtained from a man at least 80 years old with active COVID-19. CDR3 nucleotide sequence: TGTGCCAGCAGCGAGTACAGGAGTTCACCCCTCCACTTT. It is translated as CASSEYRSSPLHF.